A single sample is the source of the 28 T cell receptor beta chains below, sequenced in a study of T cells in Graves' hyperthyroidism and ophthalmopathy. The TCR beta CDR3 regions underwent amplification using RNA transcripts as the source. During a first-round RT-PCR of the TCR CDR3, the HTBI primer set was used. TCRdb re-called the multiplex PCR reads with MiXCR, one entry per CDR3 protein. The repertoire holds about 840,000 distinct CDR3 sequences, 38% seen once, with about 9% in the top ten. The specimen sequenced was blood. The receptor set was obtained from a man between 18 and 35 years old with Graves' hyperthyroidism.

This clonotype was seen repeatedly, ten times or more. The chain links TRBV7-2 to TRBJ1-4; TRBD1 aligns across 7 bases. V gave up 1 base and J gave up 7 bases; unmatched junction bases: 6. This CDR3 comprises 15 residues. Germline V gene data show CDR1 as SGHTA and CDR2 as FQGNSA. CDR3 protein: CASSLVHRGTEKLFF. The CDR3 nucleotides read TGTGCCAGCAGCTTAGTTCACAGGGGAACTGAAAAACTGTTTTTT.

About this clonotype: The final CDR3 position lacks the conserved phenylalanine or tryptophan, pointing to a likely read error. The limits of the CDR3 on the DNA are not certain, so only TCRdb's listed CDR3 is given. This rearrangement joins TRBV7-8 to TRBJ2-5; the table's D call TRBD1 went unverified against the DNA. Ends included, the CDR3 has 8 residues. Germline V gene sequence: CDR1 SGHVS, CDR2 FQNEAQ. The CDR3 here is CASSSGPL.

This clonotype was seen only once. The genes are TRBV12-3 or TRBV12-4 and TRBJ1-1; no definite D call. CDR3 size: 16 residues. V lost 8 bases, J lost 5 bases, and 24 bases lay in between. For the CDR3, the DNA is TGTGCCAGCTCACCAGATAGATGGCGAGTTGGGACTGAAGCTTTCTTT. Protein product: CASSPDRWRVGTEAFF.

This chain connects TRBV5-4 to TRBJ2-7; D might be TRBD2 (6 bases). The CDR3 totals 15 residues. The germline V and J ends were trimmed by 2 bases and 0 bases, with 12 bases remaining between them. Germline-derived CDR1 and CDR2 are SGHNT and YYREEE (reference sequence). CDR3 protein: CASSFRGIGSYEQYF. CDR3 nucleotide sequence: TGTGCCAGCAGCTTCCGGGGGATTGGCTCCTACGAGCAGTACTTC.

This clonotype showed up many times. V gene TRBV2 combines with J gene TRBJ1-2; TRBD1 matches at 7 bases. Germline CDR1 reads SNHLY; CDR2 reads FYNNEI. The CDR3 spans 13 residues. Trimming at V came to 8 bases and at J to 2 bases, leaving 5 bases not matched to a gene. The CDR3 sequence: CASQPQGNYGYTF. In DNA form, the CDR3 reads TGTGCCAGCCAGCCACAGGGGAACTATGGCTACACCTTC. Full variable domain (outside the CDR3, taken from reference TRBV2 and TRBJ1-2): EPEVTQTPSHQVTQMGQEVILRCVPISNHLYFYWYRQILGQKVEFLVSFYNNEISEKSEIFDDQFSVERPDGSNFTLKIRSTKLEDSAMYFCASQPQGNYGYTFGSGTRLTVV.

This clonotype was found a few times. The chain couples TRBV7-3 to TRBJ1-2; D is undetermined. The CDR3 runs to 15 residues. Germline CDR1 is SGHTA and CDR2 is FQGTGA. The V end lost 5 bases, the J end lost 3 bases, and 16 bases lay between the germline ends. The CDR3 nucleotides read TGTGCCAGCAGCCCCCTCGGCCGGGGTTACTATGGCTACACCTTC. Translated: CASSPLGRGYYGYTF.

This clonotype was recorded at least ten times. The junction differs from germline at one of its ends, possibly a read error. The CDR3 loop is CASSQGRGNQPQHF. Written as DNA, the CDR3 is TGTGCCAGCAGCCAAGGGCGGGGCAATCAGCCCCAGCATTTT. This chain connects TRBV4-1 to TRBJ1-5; D is unclear. This CDR3 has 14 amino acids. Germline assignment: CDR1 MGHRA and CDR2 YSYEKL.

This clonotype was counted ten times or more. This rearrangement joins TRBV3-1 to TRBJ2-5, with a weak D call TRBD1 (5 bases). Germline values: CDR1 LGHDT, CDR2 YNNKEL (reference sequence). The CDR3 has 14 amino acids. The V end was cut by 1 base, the J end by 4 bases, with 10 bases between. CDR3 protein: CASSQVGQGETQYF. CDR3 sequence (DNA): TGTGCCAGCAGCCAAGTAGGCCAGGGAGAGACCCAGTACTTC.

This clonotype has just a few counts. This chain connects TRBV6-6 to TRBJ1-6; tentatively, D is TRBD1 (5 bases). The germline V gene has CDR1 MNHNY and CDR2 SVGAGI (reference sequence). The CDR3 spans 17 residues. V lost 4 bases and J 5 bases, leaving 18 bases between the germline ends. CDR3 sequence: CASSSYRRDGHNSPLHF. CDR3 DNA sequence: TGTGCCAGCAGTTCCTATCGCCGGGACGGACATAATTCACCCCTCCACTTT.

This clonotype appeared many times. Compared with germline, one end of the junction differs, possibly owing to a read error. The chain couples TRBV7-7 to TRBJ1-5, with 7 bases fitting TRBD1. CDR3 length: 17 residues. Per germline, CDR1 SSHAT and CDR2 FNYEAQ (reference sequence). The CDR3: CASSLARDSNSNQPQHF. The CDR3 DNA reads as TGTGCTAGCAGCTTAGCGAGGGACAGTAATAGCAATCAGCCCCAGCATTTT.

The rearrangement uses TRBV19 and TRBJ2-5; 8 positions match TRBD2. The CDR3 is made up of 17 amino acids. J lost 6 bases, V lost 0 bases, and 12 bases had no gene match. CDR1 and CDR2 (germline): LNHDA, SQIVND (reference sequence). The CDR3 protein is CASSIETASGPIQTQYF. In DNA form, the CDR3 reads TGTGCCAGTAGTATAGAGACGGCTAGCGGGCCCATACAGACCCAGTACTTC.

The chain uses TRBV7-2 and TRBJ1-2; D is unresolved. The CDR3 contains 12 residues. V gave up 4 bases and J gave up 4 bases, with 7 bases separating them. Per germline, CDR1 SGHTA and CDR2 FQGNSA. The chain's CDR3 is CASSSSPYGYTF. The CDR3 nucleotides are TGTGCCAGCAGCTCCTCGCCCTATGGCTACACCTTC. The full variable domain, rest sourced from reference TRBV7-2 and TRBJ1-2, is GAGVSQSPSNKVTEKGKDVELRCDPISGHTALYWYRQSLGQGLEFLIYFQGNSAPDKSGLPSDRFSAERTGGSVSTLTIQRTQQEDSAVYLCASSSSPYGYTFGSGTRLTVV.

This clonotype was seen at least ten times. The V call is TRBV10-3, the J call TRBJ2-5, with D perhaps assigned TRBD1 or TRBD2 (6 bases each). V shed 3 bases and J shed 1 base, with 12 bases lying between them. The CDR3 has 15 residues. Germline values: CDR1 ENHRY, CDR2 SYGVKD. In DNA form, the CDR3 reads TGTGCCATCAGTGAAAGCAGGGGAGGCCAAGAGACCCAGTACTTC. This translates into CAISESRGGQETQYF.

This clonotype was observed a few times. The chain joins TRBV4-1 to TRBJ2-7, with 7 bases matching TRBD2. CDR3 size: 14 residues. The J segment lost 6 bases and the V segment lost 2 bases, leaving 7 bases of the junction unmatched. Looked up from germline, CDR1 is MGHRA and CDR2 is YSYEKL. For the CDR3, the DNA is TGCGCCAGCAGCCAACCTGGGGGGAGGGGCGAGCAGTACTTC. This codes for CASSQPGGRGEQYF.

The V gene is TRBV7-9, the J gene TRBJ1-2; D is possibly TRBD1 (6 bases). Trimming shortened V by 5 bases and J by 1 base, and 14 bases separated the two germline ends. This CDR3 spans 15 amino acids. Germline V gene data show CDR1 as SEHNR and CDR2 as FQNEAQ (reference sequence). CDR3 in amino acids: CASSQDGQLNYGYTF. As DNA, the CDR3 is TGTGCCAGCAGCCAAGACGGACAGCTTAACTATGGCTACACCTTC.

This rearrangement joins TRBV18 to TRBJ1-1; perhaps TRBD1 as D (6 bases). This CDR3 is 12 amino acids long. The germline CDR1 and CDR2 sequences are KGHSH and LQKENI. The V end was cut by 6 bases, the J end by 9 bases, with 14 bases between. CDR3 sequence reads: CASSSDRLQAFF. In nucleotides, the CDR3 is TGTGCCAGCTCCTCCGACAGGCTCCAAGCTTTCTTT.

This clonotype was detected many times. V usage is TRBV7-2 and J usage is TRBJ2-5, with D possibly TRBD1 on 5 matching bases. The CDR3 is 15 amino acids. Between the trimmed V and J ends, which lost 3 bases and 5 bases, there was a span of 16 bases. Germline CDR1 SGHTA, CDR2 FQGNSA. The chain's CDR3 is CASSLGLGRAETQYF. The CDR3 DNA is TGTGCCAGCAGCTTGGGGTTGGGCAGGGCGGAGACCCAGTACTTC.

This chain uses TRBV10-3 with TRBJ1-3; D ambiguous. Trimming removed 10 bases at V and 1 base at J, with 17 bases between. CDR3 size: 15 residues. Germline values: CDR1 ENHRY, CDR2 SYGVKD. CDR3 bases: TGTGCCAGCAATGAGGAGGTCACTTCTGGAAACACCATATATTTT. Translated, it gives CASNEEVTSGNTIYF.

This clonotype was seen many times. This chain links TRBV20-1 with TRBJ1-5, with TRBD1 as a possible D gene (5 bases). V was clipped by 6 bases and J by 0 bases, with 12 bases between them. CDR1 DFQATT and CDR2 SNEGSKA come from the germline V gene (reference sequence). There are 14 residues in the CDR3. The CDR3 here is CSALQGNSNQPQHF. In DNA form, the CDR3 reads TGCAGTGCGCTTCAGGGTAATAGCAATCAGCCCCAGCATTTT.

The rearrangement uses TRBV25-1 and TRBJ1-1; D is uncertain. Germline V gene lookup returns CDR1 MGHDK and CDR2 SYGVNS. The CDR3 spans 14 residues. Trimming cost V 6 bases and J 7 bases, with 18 bases left between them. CDR3 coding DNA: TGTGCCAGCAGCGTTGTGAGCGCCCGACATGAAGCTTTCTTT. It is translated as CASSVVSARHEAFF.

V and J are TRBV9 and TRBJ1-5, with a weak D call TRBD1 (5 bases). Trimming took off 5 bases at V and 0 bases at J, with 12 bases between the two ends. The CDR3 has 15 residues. Germline values: CDR1 SGDLS, CDR2 YYNGEE. CDR3 nucleotide sequence: TGTGCCAGCAGTGGATGGGACGTTAGCAATCAGCCCCAGCATTTT. It specifies CASSGWDVSNQPQHF.

At least ten counts were recorded for this clonotype. The chain employs TRBV15 and TRBJ2-7; the D call may be TRBD1 or TRBD2 (5 bases each). This CDR3 spans 15 amino acids. The germline gives CDR1 LNHNV, CDR2 YYDKDF (reference sequence). Trimming cost V 0 bases and J 1 base, with 10 bases left between them. The CDR3 nucleotides read TGTGCCACCAGCAGAGAGGGACGCACTTCCTACGAGCAGTACTTC. Translated, it gives CATSREGRTSYEQYF.

This sequence joins TRBV29-1 and TRBJ1-2; 7 nucleotides agree with TRBD1. The CDR3 extends over 12 amino acids. V lost 4 bases, J lost 12 bases, and 11 bases stayed unmatched. The germline V gene has CDR1 SQVTM and CDR2 ANQGSEA. The CDR3 nucleotides read TGCAGCGTTGGGACCAGGGGGGGAGGAAACACCTTC. It codes for CSVGTRGGGNTF.

This clonotype turned up a few times. The V gene is TRBV6-5, the J gene TRBJ1-6; a weak D match, TRBD1 (5 bases). Trimming left V 0 bases short and J 7 bases short, with 10 bases between. Germline CDR1 reads MNHEY; CDR2 reads SVGAGI. This CDR3 contains 15 residues. CDR3 sequence: CASSYSTRGNSPLHF. CDR3 in DNA: TGTGCCAGCAGTTACTCGACCCGGGGGAATTCACCCCTCCACTTT.

This chain connects TRBV6-5 to TRBJ1-5; no reliable D call. Per germline, CDR1 MNHEY and CDR2 SVGAGI. V gave up 7 bases and J gave up 7 bases, with 26 bases separating them. The CDR3 consists of 17 residues. The CDR3 nucleotides are TGTGCCAGCAATTTTGACCTCGGGATCTCGGAGGGCCAGCCCCAGCATTTT. Encoded protein: CASNFDLGISEGQPQHF.

In its sample, this clonotype was seen once. V and J are TRBV5-1 and TRBJ2-5; D perhaps matches TRBD2 (6 bases). There are 15 residues in the CDR3. The germline gives CDR1 SGHRS, CDR2 YFSETQ. Trimming removed 0 bases at V and 4 bases at J, with 13 bases between. The CDR3: CASSLAHEGGETQYF. CDR3 nucleotides: TGCGCCAGCAGCTTGGCCCACGAGGGAGGAGAGACCCAGTACTTC.

At least ten counts were recorded for this clonotype. The genes are TRBV2 and TRBJ1-1; 8 bases line up with TRBD1. The CDR3 runs 14 residues. V gave up 7 bases and J gave up 5 bases; unmatched junction bases: 9. Germline CDR1 SNHLY, CDR2 FYNNEI. The CDR3 coding sequence is TGTGCCAGCACCGGACAGGGACTTGGGACTGAAGCTTTCTTT. Residues: CASTGQGLGTEAFF.

Ten or more counts support this clonotype. This chain uses TRBV7-8 with TRBJ2-7, with unresolved D. Germline V gene sequence: CDR1 SGHVS, CDR2 FQNEAQ. The CDR3 is 12 amino acids. Deletions cut 4 bases from V and 0 bases from J, with 4 bases between. CDR3 region: CASSSFSYEQYF. CDR3 DNA: TGTGCCAGCAGCTCCTTCTCCTACGAGCAGTACTTC.